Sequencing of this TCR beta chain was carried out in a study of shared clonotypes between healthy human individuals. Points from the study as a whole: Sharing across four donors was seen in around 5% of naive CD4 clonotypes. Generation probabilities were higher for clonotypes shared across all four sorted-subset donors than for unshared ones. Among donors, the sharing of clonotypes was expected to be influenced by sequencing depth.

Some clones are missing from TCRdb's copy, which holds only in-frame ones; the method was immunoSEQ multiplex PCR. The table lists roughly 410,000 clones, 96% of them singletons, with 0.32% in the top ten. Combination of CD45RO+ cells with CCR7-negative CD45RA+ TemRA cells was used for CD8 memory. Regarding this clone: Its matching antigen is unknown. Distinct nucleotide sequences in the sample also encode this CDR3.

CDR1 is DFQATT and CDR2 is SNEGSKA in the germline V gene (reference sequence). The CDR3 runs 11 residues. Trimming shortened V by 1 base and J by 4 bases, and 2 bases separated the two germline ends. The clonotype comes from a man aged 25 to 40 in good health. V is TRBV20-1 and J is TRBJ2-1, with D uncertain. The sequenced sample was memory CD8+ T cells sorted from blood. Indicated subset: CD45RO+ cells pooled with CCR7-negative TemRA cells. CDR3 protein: CSARVYNEQFF. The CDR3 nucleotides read TGCAGTGCTAGAGTTTACAATGAGCAGTTCTTC.